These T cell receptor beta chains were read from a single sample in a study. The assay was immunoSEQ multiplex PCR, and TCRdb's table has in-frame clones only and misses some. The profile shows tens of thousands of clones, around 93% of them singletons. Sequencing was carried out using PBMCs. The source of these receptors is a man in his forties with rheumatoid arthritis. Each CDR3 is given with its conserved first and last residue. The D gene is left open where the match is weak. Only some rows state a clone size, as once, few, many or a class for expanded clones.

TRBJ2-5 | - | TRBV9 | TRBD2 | TGTGCCAGCAGCGTAGTGGGCGGGAGCCTGGAGACCCAGTACTTC | CASSVVGGSLETQYF
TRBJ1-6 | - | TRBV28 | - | TGTGCCGCGGGATCTTCACCCCTCCACTTT | CAAGSSPLHF
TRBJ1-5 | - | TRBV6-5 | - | TGTGCCAGCAGTTACAAAGCGGGTCAGCCCCAGCATTTT | CASSYKAGQPQHF
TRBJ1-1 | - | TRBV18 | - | TGTGCCAGCTCACCAATGGGGGATGGAACTGAAGCTTTCTTT | CASSPMGDGTEAFF
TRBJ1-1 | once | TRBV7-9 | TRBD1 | TGTGCCAGTCAAGGGACAGCGAACACTGAAGCTTTCTTT | CASQGTANTEAFF
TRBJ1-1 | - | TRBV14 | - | TGTGCCAGCAGCCAAAAGTTGGGACGGAGCCTTGAAGCTTTCTTT | CASSQKLGRSLEAFF
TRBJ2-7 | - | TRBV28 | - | TGTGCCAGCAGTTTATTAGGAGGGGATCTCTACGAGCAGTACTTC | CASSLLGGDLYEQYF
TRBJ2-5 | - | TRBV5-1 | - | TGCGCCAGCAGCTTGGGACAGGGAGGGGAGACCCAGTACTTC | CASSLGQGGETQYF
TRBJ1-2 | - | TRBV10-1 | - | TGCGCCGCTAGACAGCACATTAACTATGGCTACACCTTC | CAARQHINYGYTF
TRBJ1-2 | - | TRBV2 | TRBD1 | TGTGCCAGCAGCGGGACAGCAAACAACTATGGCTACACCTTC | CASSGTANNYGYTF
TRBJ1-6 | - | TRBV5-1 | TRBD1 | TGCGCCAGCAGCCACACAGGGGACGAAGGACTGGATTCACCCCTCCACTTT | CASSHTGDEGLDSPLHF
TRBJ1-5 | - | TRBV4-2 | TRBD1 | TGTGCCAGCAGCCAAACAGGGGCTTCCCAGCCCCAGCATTTT | CASSQTGASQPQHF
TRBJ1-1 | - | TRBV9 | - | TGTGCCAGCAGCGTAGGGCCCCTTTTAAGGTCCGACACTGAAGCTTTCTTT | CASSVGPLLRSDTEAFF
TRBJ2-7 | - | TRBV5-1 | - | TGCGCCAGCAGCTTGGTGGCAGGCTCCTACGAGCAGTACTTC | CASSLVAGSYEQYF
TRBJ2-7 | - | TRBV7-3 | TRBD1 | TGTGCCAGCAGCTGGGACAGGGGGTACGAGCAGTACTTC | CASSWDRGYEQYF
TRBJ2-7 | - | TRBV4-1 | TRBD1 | TGCGCCAGCAGCCAAGTACACACCGGACAGGGGATCTACGAGCAGTACTTC | CASSQVHTGQGIYEQYF
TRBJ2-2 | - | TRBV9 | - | TGTGCCAGCAGCGTCGAAAGGAGAGTTAGTATCGGGGAGCTGTTTTTT | CASSVERRVSIGELFF
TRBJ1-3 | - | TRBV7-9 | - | TGTGCCAGCAGCTGGGGGCAGGCTGGAAACACCATATATTTT | CASSWGQAGNTIYF
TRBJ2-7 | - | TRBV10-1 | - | TGCGCCAGCAGTGGCCCAAGGGGGGCAAAGTACGAGCAGTACTTC | CASSGPRGAKYEQYF
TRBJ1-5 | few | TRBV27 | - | TGTGCCAGCAGACCTATAGACCCTTTTCGGGGGGTAGTCTTAGGCAATCAGCCCCAGCATTTT | CASRPIDPFRGVVLGNQPQHF
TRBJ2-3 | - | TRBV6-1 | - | TGTGCCAGCAGTGGTCGGTGGCTGTTAGAGGCAGATACGCAGTATTTT | CASSGRWLLEADTQYF
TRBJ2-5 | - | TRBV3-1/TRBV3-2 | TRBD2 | TGTGCCAGCAGCCAAGGGGACCGGGGGGTCAAAGAGACCCAGTACTTC | CASSQGDRGVKETQYF
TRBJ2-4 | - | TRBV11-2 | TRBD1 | TGTGCCAGCAGCTCCCGGGACAGGGGATCCAAAAACATTCAGTACTTC | CASSSRDRGSKNIQYF
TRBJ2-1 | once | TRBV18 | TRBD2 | TGTGCCAGCTCACGGGATAGGACTAGCACCAACAATGAGCAGTTCTTC | CASSRDRTSTNNEQFF
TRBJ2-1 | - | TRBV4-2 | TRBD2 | TGTGCCAGCAGCCGGGGAGCGGGGGGAAACTACAATGAGCAGTTCTTC | CASSRGAGGNYNEQFF
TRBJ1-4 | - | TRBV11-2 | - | TGTGCCAGCAGCGGGACGGTTCATGGAAAACTGTTTTTT | CASSGTVHGKLFF
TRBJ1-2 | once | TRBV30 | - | TGTGCCTGGAGATCCGGGGCGGTCGACTATGGCTACACCTTC | CAWRSGAVDYGYTF
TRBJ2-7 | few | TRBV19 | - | TGTGCCAGTAGCGACGTGGGGTACGAGCAGTACTTC | CASSDVGYEQYF
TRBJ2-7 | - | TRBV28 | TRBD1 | TGTGCCACCAAGCATTCCGAGACAGGGGGCTACGAGCAGTACTTC | CATKHSETGGYEQYF
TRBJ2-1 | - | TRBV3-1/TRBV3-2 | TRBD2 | TGTGCCAGCAGCCAAGACCTCCTCGGACTAGCGGGAGGTAACAATGAGCAGTTCTTC | CASSQDLLGLAGGNNEQFF
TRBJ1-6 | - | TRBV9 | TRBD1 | TGTGCCAGCAGCTTCGGGACAGGGGGGCGGTCACCCCTCCACTTT | CASSFGTGGRSPLHF